Listed below are T cell receptor beta chains from one sample, sequenced in a study of blood T cell repertoires in COVID-19. Clones were read by immunoSEQ multiplex PCR, and TCRdb kept only the in-frame ones, dropping some. This table has around 150,000 clones, approximately 83% appearing once. The sequencing input was peripheral blood. All receptors come from a man between 65 and 80 years old with acute or convalescent COVID-19. Each CDR3 is given with its conserved first and last residue. D genes are given only for firm matches. Some rows mark clone size as missing; the rest say once, few, many or name a class of expanded clone.

v_gene: TRBV11-1
j_gene: TRBJ2-1
abundance: NA
d_gene: TRBD2
CDR3aa: CASSLVAGGGNEQFF
CDR3nt: TGTGCCAGCAGCTTAGTGGCGGGAGGGGGCAATGAGCAGTTCTTC

v_gene: TRBV7-3
j_gene: TRBJ2-6
abundance: NA
d_gene: NA
CDR3aa: CASSLLSSGANVLTF
CDR3nt: TGTGCCAGCAGCTTACTCTCCTCTGGGGCCAACGTCCTGACTTTC

v_gene: TRBV28
j_gene: TRBJ2-7
abundance: NA
d_gene: TRBD1
CDR3aa: CASSRTGGAGSYEQYF
CDR3nt: TGTGCCAGCAGTCGTACAGGGGGCGCGGGCTCCTACGAGCAGTACTTC

v_gene: TRBV7-9
j_gene: TRBJ1-5
abundance: NA
d_gene: TRBD1
CDR3aa: CASSTRTGNSNQPQHF
CDR3nt: TGTGCCAGCAGCACAAGGACAGGGAATAGCAATCAGCCCCAGCATTTT

v_gene: TRBV6-5
j_gene: TRBJ1-5
abundance: NA
d_gene: NA
CDR3aa: CASSRQVYQPQHF
CDR3nt: TGTGCCAGCAGTAGACAGGTTTATCAGCCCCAGCATTTT

v_gene: TRBV4-1
j_gene: TRBJ2-7
abundance: NA
d_gene: TRBD1
CDR3aa: CASSQDGGGGQGAYEQYF
CDR3nt: TGCGCCAGCAGCCAAGACGGGGGCGGGGGACAGGGGGCCTACGAGCAGTACTTC

v_gene: TRBV7-8
j_gene: TRBJ2-1
abundance: NA
d_gene: TRBD2
CDR3aa: CASSLVSGTSRSEQFF
CDR3nt: TGTGCCAGCAGCTTAGTGTCGGGGACTAGCAGGAGTGAGCAGTTCTTC

v_gene: TRBV2
j_gene: TRBJ2-3
abundance: NA
d_gene: NA
CDR3aa: CASSVTDSSTDTQYF
CDR3nt: TGTGCCAGCAGCGTTACAGATTCTAGCACAGATACGCAGTATTTT

v_gene: TRBV7-2
j_gene: TRBJ2-5
abundance: NA
d_gene: NA
CDR3aa: CASSLNGGVTQETQYF
CDR3nt: TGTGCCAGCAGCTTAAACGGAGGGGTAACTCAAGAGACCCAGTACTTC

v_gene: TRBV24-1
j_gene: TRBJ2-5
abundance: NA
d_gene: TRBD1
CDR3aa: CATSAPGRTGPQETQYF
CDR3nt: TGTGCCACCAGTGCTCCAGGGAGGACAGGGCCCCAAGAGACCCAGTACTTC

v_gene: TRBV5-5
j_gene: TRBJ1-5
abundance: NA
d_gene: TRBD1
CDR3aa: CASSPGGASNQPQHF
CDR3nt: TGTGCCAGCAGCCCAGGGGGCGCGAGCAATCAGCCCCAGCATTTT

v_gene: TRBV7-9
j_gene: TRBJ2-1
abundance: NA
d_gene: TRBD2
CDR3aa: CASVAGERAYNEQFF
CDR3nt: TGTGCCAGCGTAGCGGGAGAAAGGGCCTACAATGAGCAGTTCTTC

v_gene: TRBV7-2
j_gene: TRBJ1-5
abundance: NA
d_gene: NA
CDR3aa: CASSLLPWSQGQPQHF
CDR3nt: TGTGCCAGCAGCTTACTCCCGTGGAGTCAGGGTCAGCCCCAGCATTTT

v_gene: TRBV24-1
j_gene: TRBJ2-1
abundance: once
d_gene: TRBD2
CDR3aa: CATSVSGRAYNEQFF
CDR3nt: TGTGCCACCAGTGTAAGCGGGAGGGCCTACAATGAGCAGTTCTTC

v_gene: TRBV5-8
j_gene: TRBJ2-2
abundance: NA
d_gene: TRBD1
CDR3aa: CASSLEGARTGELFF
CDR3nt: TGTGCCAGCAGCTTGGAGGGGGCCAGAACCGGGGAGCTGTTTTTT

v_gene: TRBV11-2
j_gene: TRBJ1-5
abundance: NA
d_gene: TRBD1
CDR3aa: CASSPEGAYQPQHF
CDR3nt: TGTGCCAGCAGCCCAGAGGGGGCTTATCAGCCCCAGCATTTT

v_gene: TRBV9
j_gene: TRBJ2-2
abundance: NA
d_gene: NA
CDR3aa: CASSVGVPGELFF
CDR3nt: TGTGCCAGCAGCGTAGGAGTTCCGGGGGAGCTGTTTTTT

v_gene: TRBV4-2
j_gene: TRBJ2-7
abundance: NA
d_gene: NA
CDR3aa: CASSQDGGSSYEQYF
CDR3nt: TGTGCCAGCAGCCAAGATGGGGGGTCCTCCTACGAGCAGTACTTC

v_gene: TRBV7-2
j_gene: TRBJ1-1
abundance: NA
d_gene: TRBD1
CDR3aa: CASSLALAGGEAFF
CDR3nt: TGTGCCAGCAGCTTAGCGCTGGCAGGGGGTGAAGCTTTCTTT

v_gene: TRBV3-1/TRBV3-2
j_gene: TRBJ2-2
abundance: NA
d_gene: TRBD2
CDR3aa: CASKGPSGNTGELFF
CDR3nt: TGTGCCAGCAAAGGGCCTAGCGGAAACACCGGGGAGCTGTTTTTT

v_gene: TRBV11-2
j_gene: TRBJ2-3
abundance: NA
d_gene: TRBD2
CDR3aa: CASSLESGLASTDTQYF
CDR3nt: TGTGCCAGCAGCTTAGAATCCGGACTAGCGAGCACAGATACGCAGTATTTT

v_gene: TRBV6-6
j_gene: TRBJ1-3
abundance: NA
d_gene: TRBD1
CDR3aa: CASIRQGAGNTIYF
CDR3nt: TGTGCCAGCATTCGACAGGGGGCCGGAAACACCATATATTTT

v_gene: TRBV5-4
j_gene: TRBJ2-1
abundance: NA
d_gene: NA
CDR3aa: CASSLNSGGYNEQFF
CDR3nt: TGTGCCAGCAGCCTTAATTCCGGGGGCTACAATGAGCAGTTCTTC

v_gene: TRBV20-1
j_gene: TRBJ2-1
abundance: NA
d_gene: TRBD2
CDR3aa: CSASPSGGSLGEQFF
CDR3nt: TGCAGTGCTAGTCCTAGCGGGGGCTCTTTAGGAGAGCAGTTCTTC

v_gene: TRBV27
j_gene: TRBJ1-6
abundance: NA
d_gene: NA
CDR3aa: CASSSGAGSPLHF
CDR3nt: TGTGCCAGCAGTTCAGGGGCAGGTTCACCCCTCCACTTT

v_gene: TRBV28
j_gene: TRBJ1-1
abundance: NA
d_gene: NA
CDR3aa: CASGAGDTEAFF
CDR3nt: TGTGCCAGCGGGGCGGGGGACACTGAAGCTTTCTTT

v_gene: TRBV4-1
j_gene: TRBJ2-1
abundance: once
d_gene: TRBD1
CDR3aa: CASSQVPGQVSYNEQFF
CDR3nt: TGCGCCAGCAGCCAGGTGCCGGGACAGGTATCCTACAATGAGCAGTTCTTC

v_gene: TRBV4-3
j_gene: TRBJ1-4
abundance: NA
d_gene: NA
CDR3aa: CASSQAVRDEKLFF
CDR3nt: TGCGCCAGCAGCCAGGCGGTGCGGGATGAAAAACTGTTTTTT

v_gene: TRBV7-9
j_gene: TRBJ2-5
abundance: NA
d_gene: NA
CDR3aa: CASSFQGPETQYF
CDR3nt: TGTGCCAGCAGCTTTCAGGGGCCGGAGACCCAGTACTTC

v_gene: TRBV7-2
j_gene: TRBJ1-2
abundance: NA
d_gene: TRBD1
CDR3aa: CASSPTGERGYTF
CDR3nt: TGTGCCAGCAGCCCAACAGGGGAACGGGGCTACACCTTC

v_gene: TRBV6-1
j_gene: TRBJ2-7
abundance: NA
d_gene: NA
CDR3aa: CASSDPRTDSSYEQYF
CDR3nt: TGTGCCAGCAGTGACCCCAGGACAGACAGCTCCTACGAGCAGTACTTC

v_gene: TRBV7-2
j_gene: TRBJ1-1
abundance: NA
d_gene: TRBD1
CDR3aa: CASSAGQGNTEAFF
CDR3nt: TGTGCCAGCAGCGCCGGACAGGGAAACACTGAAGCTTTCTTT

v_gene: TRBV28
j_gene: TRBJ1-1
abundance: NA
d_gene: TRBD1
CDR3aa: CASSLFRTGENTEAFF
CDR3nt: TGTGCCAGCAGTTTATTCCGGACAGGGGAGAACACTGAAGCTTTCTTT

v_gene: TRBV7-9
j_gene: TRBJ2-7
abundance: NA
d_gene: TRBD2
CDR3aa: CASSATSGRRHEQYF
CDR3nt: TGTGCCAGCAGCGCTACTAGCGGGAGGCGTCACGAGCAGTACTTC

v_gene: TRBV19
j_gene: TRBJ1-2
abundance: few
d_gene: NA
CDR3aa: CASSQSQGSNYGYTF
CDR3nt: TGTGCCAGTAGTCAATCCCAGGGTTCCAACTATGGCTACACCTTC

v_gene: TRBV28
j_gene: TRBJ2-1
abundance: NA
d_gene: NA
CDR3aa: CASSWAGRGNEQFF
CDR3nt: TGTGCCAGCAGTTGGGCGGGAAGGGGCAATGAGCAGTTCTTC

v_gene: TRBV27
j_gene: TRBJ2-5
abundance: NA
d_gene: NA
CDR3aa: CASSLRRGTLGQETQYF
CDR3nt: TGTGCCAGCAGTTTACGCCGCGGGACCCTTGGGCAAGAGACCCAGTACTTC

v_gene: TRBV4-2
j_gene: TRBJ2-5
abundance: NA
d_gene: TRBD2
CDR3aa: CASSQRTSGYQETQYF
CDR3nt: TGTGCCAGCAGCCAGAGGACTAGCGGGTACCAAGAGACCCAGTACTTC

v_gene: TRBV5-5
j_gene: TRBJ2-7
abundance: once
d_gene: NA
CDR3aa: CASSFSSSRGLYEQYF
CDR3nt: TGTGCCAGCAGCTTTTCGTCATCCAGGGGTTTATACGAGCAGTACTTC

v_gene: TRBV7-2
j_gene: TRBJ1-6
abundance: NA
d_gene: NA
CDR3aa: CASSLLSGRSSPLHF
CDR3nt: TGTGCCAGCAGCTTGCTCAGCGGGAGGAGTTCACCCCTCCACTTT

v_gene: TRBV12-3/TRBV12-4
j_gene: TRBJ1-2
abundance: NA
d_gene: NA
CDR3aa: CASSLARVGGYTF
CDR3nt: TGTGCCAGCAGTTTAGCGAGGGTGGGGGGCTACACCTTC

v_gene: TRBV6-1
j_gene: TRBJ2-1
abundance: NA
d_gene: NA
CDR3aa: CASSDRGGPVNEQFF
CDR3nt: TGTGCCAGCAGTGACCGCGGAGGGCCGGTCAATGAGCAGTTCTTC

v_gene: TRBV3-1/TRBV3-2
j_gene: TRBJ2-3
abundance: NA
d_gene: NA
CDR3aa: CASSDMGQATDTQYF
CDR3nt: TGTGCCAGCAGCGATATGGGGCAGGCCACAGATACGCAGTATTTT

v_gene: TRBV24-1
j_gene: TRBJ2-7
abundance: NA
d_gene: NA
CDR3aa: CATSAAGAPLYEQYF
CDR3nt: TGTGCCACCAGTGCTGCAGGGGCCCCGCTCTACGAGCAGTACTTC

v_gene: TRBV4-1
j_gene: TRBJ1-4
abundance: NA
d_gene: NA
CDR3aa: CASSQAWGANEKLFF
CDR3nt: TGCGCCAGCAGCCAAGCGTGGGGAGCTAATGAAAAACTGTTTTTT

v_gene: TRBV19
j_gene: TRBJ1-5
abundance: once
d_gene: NA
CDR3aa: CASSIFATNSNQPQHF
CDR3nt: TGTGCCAGTAGTATATTCGCGACAAATAGCAATCAGCCCCAGCATTTT

v_gene: TRBV30
j_gene: TRBJ2-2
abundance: NA
d_gene: NA
CDR3aa: CAWNLGSTGELFF
CDR3nt: TGTGCCTGGAACCTTGGGAGTACCGGGGAGCTGTTTTTT

v_gene: TRBV30
j_gene: TRBJ2-3
abundance: NA
d_gene: TRBD1
CDR3aa: CAWSTTTGADTQYF
CDR3nt: TGTGCCTGGAGTACTACAACAGGGGCAGATACGCAGTATTTT

v_gene: TRBV28
j_gene: TRBJ2-7
abundance: NA
d_gene: NA
CDR3aa: CASSSPPGSYEQYF
CDR3nt: TGTGCCAGCAGTTCGCCTCCAGGGTCCTACGAGCAGTACTTC

v_gene: TRBV19
j_gene: TRBJ1-5
abundance: NA
d_gene: TRBD1
CDR3aa: CASSITGDQPQHF
CDR3nt: TGTGCCAGTAGTATCACAGGGGACCAGCCCCAGCATTTT

v_gene: TRBV7-2
j_gene: TRBJ1-2
abundance: NA
d_gene: NA
CDR3aa: CASSQGSNYGYTF
CDR3nt: TGTGCCAGCAGCCAGGGGTCCAACTATGGCTACACCTTC

v_gene: TRBV28
j_gene: TRBJ2-6
abundance: NA
d_gene: NA
CDR3aa: CASSFPSVTGANVLTF
CDR3nt: TGTGCCAGCAGTTTCCCTTCGGTAACCGGGGCCAACGTCCTGACTTTC

v_gene: TRBV9
j_gene: TRBJ2-2
abundance: NA
d_gene: NA
CDR3aa: CASGRGGYLGELFF
CDR3nt: TGTGCCAGCGGTCGTGGAGGGTACCTCGGGGAGCTGTTTTTT